This T cell receptor (beta chain) came from a study of cytotoxic CD8 clonotypes in ibrutinib-treated CLL. Some clones are missing from TCRdb's copy, which holds only in-frame ones; the method was immunoSEQ multiplex PCR. The table records roughly 150,000 clones, 76% of them present only once. This CDR3 contains 16 residues. Looked up from germline, CDR1 is SGHRS and CDR2 is YFSETQ. V shed 2 bases, J shed 0 bases, and the junction held 1 base outside the gene matches. The input for sequencing was PBMCs, taken after 24 months of ibrutinib treatment. This TCR was recovered from a human donor with chronic lymphocytic leukemia. The chain has TRBV5-1 and TRBJ2-6, with 8 bases fitting TRBD2. CDR3 nucleotides: TGCGCCAGCAGCTTCCGGGGGGGCTCTGGGGCCAACGTCCTGACTTTC. Translation: CASSFRGGSGANVLTF.